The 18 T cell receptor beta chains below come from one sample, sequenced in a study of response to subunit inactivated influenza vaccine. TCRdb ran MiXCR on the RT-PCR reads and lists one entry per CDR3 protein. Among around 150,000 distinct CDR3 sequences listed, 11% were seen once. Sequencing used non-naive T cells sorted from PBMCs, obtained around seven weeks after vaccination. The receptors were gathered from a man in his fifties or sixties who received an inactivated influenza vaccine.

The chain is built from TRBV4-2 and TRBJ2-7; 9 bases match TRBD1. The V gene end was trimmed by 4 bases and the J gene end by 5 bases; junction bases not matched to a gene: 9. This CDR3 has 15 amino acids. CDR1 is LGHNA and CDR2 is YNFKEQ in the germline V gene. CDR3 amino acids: CASSPWTGASHEQYF. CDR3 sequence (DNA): TGTGCCAGCAGCCCCTGGACAGGGGCTTCCCACGAGCAGTACTTC.

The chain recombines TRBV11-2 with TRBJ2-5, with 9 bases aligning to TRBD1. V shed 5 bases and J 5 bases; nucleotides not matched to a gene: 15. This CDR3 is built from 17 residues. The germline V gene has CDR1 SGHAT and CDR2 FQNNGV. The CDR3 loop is CASSAQGAVQPWETQYF. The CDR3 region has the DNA TGTGCCAGCAGCGCACAGGGGGCAGTTCAACCTTGGGAGACCCAGTACTTC.

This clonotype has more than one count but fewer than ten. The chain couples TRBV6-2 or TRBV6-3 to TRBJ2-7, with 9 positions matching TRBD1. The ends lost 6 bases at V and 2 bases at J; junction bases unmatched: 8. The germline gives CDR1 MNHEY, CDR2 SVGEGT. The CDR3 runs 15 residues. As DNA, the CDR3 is TGTGCCAGCAGAAAGACAGGACAGGGGACCTACGAGCAGTACTTC. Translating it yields CASRKTGQGTYEQYF.

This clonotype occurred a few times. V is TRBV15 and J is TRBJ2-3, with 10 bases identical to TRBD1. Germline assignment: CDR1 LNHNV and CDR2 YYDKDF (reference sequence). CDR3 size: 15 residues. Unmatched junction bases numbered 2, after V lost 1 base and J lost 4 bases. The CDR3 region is CATSRGQGASDTQYF. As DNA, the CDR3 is TGTGCCACCAGCAGAGGACAGGGGGCGTCAGATACGCAGTATTTT. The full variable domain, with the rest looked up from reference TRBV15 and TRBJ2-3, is DAMVIQNPRYQVTQFGKPVTLSCSQTLNHNVMYWYQQKSSQAPKLLFHYYDKDFNNEADTPDNFQSRRPNTSFCFLDIRSPGLGDTAMYLCATSRGQGASDTQYFGPGTRLTVL.

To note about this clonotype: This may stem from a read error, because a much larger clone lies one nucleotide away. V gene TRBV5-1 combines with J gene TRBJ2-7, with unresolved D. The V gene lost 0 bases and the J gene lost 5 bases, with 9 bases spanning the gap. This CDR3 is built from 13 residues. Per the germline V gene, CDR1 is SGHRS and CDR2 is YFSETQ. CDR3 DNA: TGCGCCAGCAGCTTGGATCCAGCTAACGAGCAGTACTTC. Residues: CASSLDPANEQYF.

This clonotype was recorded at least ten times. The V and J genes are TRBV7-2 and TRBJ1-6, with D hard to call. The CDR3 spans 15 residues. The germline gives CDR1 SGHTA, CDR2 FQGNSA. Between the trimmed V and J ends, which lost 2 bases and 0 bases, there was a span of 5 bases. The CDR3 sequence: CASSLRSSYNSPLHF. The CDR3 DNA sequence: TGTGCCAGCAGCTTACGGAGCTCCTATAATTCACCCCTCCACTTT.

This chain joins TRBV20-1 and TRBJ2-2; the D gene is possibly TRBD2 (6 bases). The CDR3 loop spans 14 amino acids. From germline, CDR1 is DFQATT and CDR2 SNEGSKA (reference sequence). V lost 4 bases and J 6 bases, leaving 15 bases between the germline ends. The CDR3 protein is CSAIDTGVSGELFF. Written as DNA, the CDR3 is TGCAGTGCTATCGACACGGGGGTGTCCGGGGAGCTGTTTTTT.

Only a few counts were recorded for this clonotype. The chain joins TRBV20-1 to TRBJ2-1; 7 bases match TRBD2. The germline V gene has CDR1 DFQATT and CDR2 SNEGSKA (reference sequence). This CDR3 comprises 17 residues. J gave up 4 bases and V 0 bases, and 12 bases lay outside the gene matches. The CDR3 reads CSARDRRASGVYNEQFF. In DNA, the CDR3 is TGCAGTGCTAGAGATCGCCGGGCGAGCGGGGTTTACAATGAGCAGTTCTTC.

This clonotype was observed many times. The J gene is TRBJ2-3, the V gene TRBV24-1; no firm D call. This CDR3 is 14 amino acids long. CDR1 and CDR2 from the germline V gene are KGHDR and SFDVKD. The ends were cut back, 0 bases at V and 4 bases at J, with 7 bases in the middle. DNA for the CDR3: TGTGCCACCAGTGATTTGAAGGGTCCAGATACGCAGTATTTT. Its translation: CATSDLKGPDTQYF.

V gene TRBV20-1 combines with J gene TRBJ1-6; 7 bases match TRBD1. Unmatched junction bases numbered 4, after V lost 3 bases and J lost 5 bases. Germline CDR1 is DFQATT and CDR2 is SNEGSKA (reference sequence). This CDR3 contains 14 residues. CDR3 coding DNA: TGCAGTGCTAGGCCGACAGGGAATAATTCACCCCTCCACTTT. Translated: CSARPTGNNSPLHF.

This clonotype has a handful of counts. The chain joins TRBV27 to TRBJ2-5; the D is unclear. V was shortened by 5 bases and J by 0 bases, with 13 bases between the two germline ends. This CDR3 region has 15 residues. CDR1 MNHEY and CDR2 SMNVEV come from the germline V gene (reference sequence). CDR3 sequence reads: CASSPQIADQETQYF. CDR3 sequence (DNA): TGTGCCAGCAGTCCACAGATAGCAGACCAAGAGACCCAGTACTTC.

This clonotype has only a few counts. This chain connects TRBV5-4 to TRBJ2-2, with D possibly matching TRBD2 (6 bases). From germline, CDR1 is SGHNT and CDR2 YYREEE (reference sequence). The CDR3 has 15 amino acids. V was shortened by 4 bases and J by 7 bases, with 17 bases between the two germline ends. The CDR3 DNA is TGTGCCAGCAGCGTCCCGACTGGAGCGGGCGGGGAGCTGTTTTTT. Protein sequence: CASSVPTGAGGELFF.

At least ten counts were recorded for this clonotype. The CDR3 sequence: CSAREGGSYGYTF. The CDR3 region has the DNA TGCAGTGCTAGAGAAGGAGGGAGTTATGGCTACACCTTC. This chain uses TRBV20-1 with TRBJ1-2; D is ambiguous. Looked up from germline, CDR1 is DFQATT and CDR2 is SNEGSKA (reference sequence). The V gene lost 0 bases and the J gene lost 5 bases, with 10 bases spanning the gap. The CDR3 length is 13 residues.

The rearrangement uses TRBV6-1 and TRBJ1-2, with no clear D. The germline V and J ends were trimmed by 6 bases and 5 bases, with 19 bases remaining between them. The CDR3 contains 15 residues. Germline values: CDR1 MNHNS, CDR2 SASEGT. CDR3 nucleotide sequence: TGTGCCAGCAGCGTGGACGGGATAGGACCGTATGGCTACACCTTC. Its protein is CASSVDGIGPYGYTF.

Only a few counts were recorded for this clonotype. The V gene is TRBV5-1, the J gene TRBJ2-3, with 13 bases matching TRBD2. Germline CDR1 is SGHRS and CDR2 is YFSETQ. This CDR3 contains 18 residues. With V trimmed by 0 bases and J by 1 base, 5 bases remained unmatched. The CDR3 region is CASSLGTSGGLRTDTQYF. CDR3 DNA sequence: TGCGCCAGCAGCTTGGGGACTAGCGGGGGCCTCCGCACAGATACGCAGTATTTT.

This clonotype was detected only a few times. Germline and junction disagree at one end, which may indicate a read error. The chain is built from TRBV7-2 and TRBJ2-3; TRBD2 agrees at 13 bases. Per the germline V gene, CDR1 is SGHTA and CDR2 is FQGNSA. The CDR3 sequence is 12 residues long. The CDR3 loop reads CASSLSGLAGAF. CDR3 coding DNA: TGTGCCAGCAGCTTAAGTGGACTAGCGGGGGCTTTT.

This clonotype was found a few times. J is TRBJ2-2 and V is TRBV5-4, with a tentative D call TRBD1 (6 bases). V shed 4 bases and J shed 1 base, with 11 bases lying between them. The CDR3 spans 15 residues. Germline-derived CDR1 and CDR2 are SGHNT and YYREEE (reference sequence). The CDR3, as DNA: TGTGCCAGCAGCGTCGGGACATTGAACACCGGGGAGCTGTTTTTT. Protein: CASSVGTLNTGELFF.

CDR3 DNA: TGCAGCGTTGGACATACCGGGACTACCTATGGCTACACCTTC. Protein sequence: CSVGHTGTTYGYTF. The gene calls are TRBV29-1 and TRBJ1-2; D might be TRBD1 (5 bases). This CDR3 has 14 residues. Trimming removed 4 bases from V and 4 bases from J, with 16 bases in between. Germline CDR1 SQVTM, CDR2 ANQGSEA.